The 12 T cell receptor beta chains below all came from one sample that was sequenced in a study of T cells after posttransplantation cyclophosphamide. Libraries were prepared by immunoSEQ multiplex PCR; TCRdb keeps only in-frame clonotypes and omits some of them. The repertoire consists of approximately 2,500 clones, none detected only once. A marrow graft followed busulfan-fludarabine conditioning, with cyclophosphamide on days +3 and +4. The sample here was PBMCs, taken after an allogeneic stem cell transplant with post-transplant cyclophosphamide. The receptors stem from a female patient in her 60s who received an allogeneic stem cell transplant from an unrelated donor, was CMV-positive, and had acute GVHD only. Among the T cells, some may be from the graft donor.

This clone has at least ten counts. The chain uses TRBV29-1 and TRBJ2-2; possible D gene TRBD2, 5 bases. V lost 2 bases to trimming and J lost 7 bases, with 11 bases between them. This CDR3 has 13 amino acids. Germline CDR1 is SQVTM and CDR2 is ANQGSEA. This chain's CDR3 is CSVESGGHGELFF. CDR3 nucleotides: TGCAGCGTTGAAAGTGGCGGGCACGGGGAGCTGTTTTTT.

This clone was picked up many times. The rearrangement uses TRBV4-3 and TRBJ2-7, with TRBD2 matching over 11 bases. J was trimmed by 3 bases and V by 3 bases; bases with no gene match: 4. Germline V gene lookup returns CDR1 LGHNA and CDR2 YSLEER. The CDR3 has 15 residues. In nucleotides, the CDR3 is TGCGCCAGCAGCCATGGACTAGCGGGTTTCTACGAGCAGTACTTC. It codes for CASSHGLAGFYEQYF.

This clone is medium-sized. The chain recombines TRBV30 with TRBJ2-7, with 10 nucleotides matching TRBD2. Germline V gene sequence: CDR1 GTSNPN, CDR2 SVGIG (reference sequence). With V trimmed by 5 bases and J by 6 bases, 13 bases remained unmatched. This CDR3 contains 15 residues. The CDR3 region is CAWGRGGAGGFEQYF. CDR3 coding DNA: TGTGCCTGGGGGAGGGGCGGAGCGGGAGGGTTCGAGCAGTACTTC.

This clone was picked up many times. The V gene is TRBV28, the J gene TRBJ2-1; 9 nucleotides line up with TRBD2. The V and J ends lost 5 bases and 4 bases, in that order; junction bases with no gene match: 3. This CDR3 is built from 14 residues. Germline-derived CDR1 and CDR2 are MDHEN and SYDVKM. The CDR3 DNA follows: TGTGCCAGCAGTAGTCTAGCGGGATACAATGAGCAGTTCTTC. Translation: CASSSLAGYNEQFF.

This clone was seen ten or more times. V and J are TRBV5-1 and TRBJ2-2, with 13 bases identical to TRBD2. The junction had 6 bases not matched to a gene; V was cut back by 0 bases and J by 4 bases. Germline CDR1 SGHRS, CDR2 YFSETQ. This CDR3 has 18 residues. This CDR3 reads CASSLAGLAGIGTGELFF. CDR3 coding DNA: TGCGCCAGCAGCTTGGCGGGACTAGCGGGAATAGGCACCGGGGAGCTGTTTTTT. Supplemented by reference TRBV5-1 and TRBJ2-2, the full variable domain reads KAGVTQTPRYLIKTRGQQVTLSCSPISGHRSVSWYQQTPGQGLQFLFEYFSETQRNKGNFPGRFSGRQFSNSRSEMNVSTLELGDSALYLCASSLAGLAGIGTGELFFGEGSRLTVL.

In this sample, this clone turned up many times. The chain couples TRBV5-6 to TRBJ1-1; D gene ambiguous. This CDR3 region has 12 residues. Trimming cost V 1 base and J 7 bases, with 8 bases left between them. Germline V gene data show CDR1 as SGHDT and CDR2 as YYEEEE. Here the CDR3 DNA reads TGTGCCAGCAGCTTGTGGGCCGGTGAAGCTTTCTTT. It encodes CASSLWAGEAFF.

This clone was seen repeatedly, ten times or more. The V and J genes are TRBV7-2 and TRBJ1-5; TRBD1 aligns across 7 bases. CDR3 length equals 15 residues. Germline values: CDR1 SGHTA, CDR2 FQGNSA. V trimming: 0 bases; J trimming: 5 bases; junction bases outside the gene matches: 4. CDR3 loop: CASSLARQGYQPQHF. The DNA of the CDR3 is TGTGCCAGCAGCTTAGCTCGACAGGGTTATCAGCCCCAGCATTTT.

This clone was seen ten or more times. This rearrangement joins TRBV7-8 to TRBJ1-2; possible D gene TRBD1, 5 bases. Trimming removed 1 base at V and 8 bases at J, with 20 bases between. Germline V CDR1 and CDR2: SGHVS, FQNEAQ. CDR3 length: 16 residues. The CDR3 bases are TGTGCCAGCAGCTTAGTGCGGGGAGGGGCGAGAGAGGGCTACACCTTC. The encoded protein is CASSLVRGGAREGYTF.

There are many counts of this clone. The chain links TRBV6-2 or TRBV6-3 to TRBJ1-5; possibly TRBD1 for D (5 bases). The CDR3 runs to 16 residues. Per the germline V gene, CDR1 is MNHEY and CDR2 is SVGEGT. V lost 6 bases and J 2 bases, leaving 17 bases between the germline ends. CDR3 DNA sequence: TGTGCCAGCAGGGACCCGGGGGGACTGGGCAATCAGCCCCAGCATTTT. Translation: CASRDPGGLGNQPQHF.

This clone was recorded many times. The rearrangement joins TRBV29-1 to TRBJ1-1; 8 bases align to TRBD1. The germline V gene has CDR1 SQVTM and CDR2 ANQGSEA. The CDR3 runs to 13 residues. CDR3 sequence (DNA): TGCAGTAGCCCGGACAGGGAAAACCCTGAAGCTTTCTTT. Translated: CSSPDRENPEAFF.

In this sample, this clone turned up many times. CDR3 amino acids: CSVPGQGTEKLFF. CDR3 nucleotide sequence: TGCAGCGTTCCGGGACAGGGGACTGAAAAACTGTTTTTT. The chain couples TRBV29-1 to TRBJ1-4, with 10 bases lining up with TRBD1. The junction had 4 bases not matched to a gene; V was cut back by 5 bases and J by 7 bases. CDR1 and CDR2 from the germline V gene are SQVTM and ANQGSEA. This CDR3 is 13 amino acids long.

This clone came up many times. V is TRBV5-4 and J is TRBJ1-2; D unclear. The V and J ends lost 0 bases and 2 bases respectively, with 5 bases between them. Looked up from germline, CDR1 is SGHNT and CDR2 is YYREEE (reference sequence). The CDR3 totals 13 residues. The CDR3 nucleotides are TGTGCCAGCAGCTTGGGCGGGAACTATGGCTACACCTTC. Residues: CASSLGGNYGYTF.